The 7 T cell receptor beta chains below all came from one sample that was sequenced in a study of blood T cells in healthy people across ages. It was with a sample-barcoded 5' primer and a J-beta primer mix that a second PCR of roughly 7 to 12 cycles was run. TCRdb re-derived calls from the 5' RACE reads in MiXCR, one entry per CDR3 protein. The sample has about 800,000 distinct CDR3 sequences; 58% are singletons. Sequenced sample: blood. The receptors originated from a man aged 25 to 40 in good health.

This clonotype occurred a few times. The rearrangement uses TRBV13 and TRBJ1-2, with 10 bases lining up with TRBD1. This CDR3 is built from 16 residues. The V segment lost 4 bases and the J segment 5 bases; nucleotides outside the gene matches: 10. Per germline, CDR1 PRHDT and CDR2 FYEKMQ (reference sequence). The CDR3 DNA is TGTGCCAGCAGCTCTACACCGGGACAGGGGATTTATGGCTACACCTTC. The encoded protein is CASSSTPGQGIYGYTF.

In this sample, this clonotype turned up a few times. The chain uses TRBV27 and TRBJ2-1, with TRBD2 matching over 9 bases. After removal of 6 bases from V and 3 bases from J, the junction contained 9 bases not matched to a gene. The CDR3 runs to 16 residues. Germline V lookup: CDR1 MNHEY, CDR2 SMNVEV (reference sequence). The CDR3 sequence is CASRLEAGGGYNEQFF. The CDR3, as DNA: TGTGCCAGCAGGCTCGAAGCGGGAGGAGGCTACAATGAGCAGTTCTTC.

In its sample, this clonotype was seen a few times. This chain joins TRBV4-1 and TRBJ2-7; 8 bases are shared with TRBD2. Losses at the gene ends were 0 bases for V and 1 base for J; bases not matched to a gene: 11. CDR3 length equals 18 residues. Germline-derived CDR1 and CDR2 are MGHRA and YSYEKL. DNA of the CDR3: TGCGCCAGCAGCCAAGACCGCTTTTCTAGCGGGTATTCCTACGAGCAGTACTTC. Protein product: CASSQDRFSSGYSYEQYF.

This chain joins TRBV27 and TRBJ1-2; D is unclear. This CDR3 is 14 amino acids long. V lost 6 bases and J 6 bases, leaving 17 bases between the germline ends. Germline loops: CDR1 MNHEY, CDR2 SMNVEV (reference sequence). This CDR3 is CASSLTKGVHGYTF. The CDR3 nucleotides are TGTGCCAGCAGCCTTACGAAGGGTGTCCATGGCTACACCTTC.

The chain has TRBV10-3 and TRBJ2-7; the match to TRBD1 covers 8 bases. Losses at the gene ends were 4 bases for V and 4 bases for J; bases not matched to a gene: 6. Germline lookup yields CDR1 ENHRY and CDR2 SYGVKD. This CDR3 has 14 amino acids. The CDR3: CAISATGVRYEQYF. CDR3 DNA sequence: TGTGCCATCAGTGCGACAGGGGTTAGGTACGAGCAGTACTTC.

The chain has TRBV20-1 and TRBJ2-7, with unresolved D. Germline assignment: CDR1 DFQATT and CDR2 SNEGSKA (reference sequence). This CDR3 region has 12 residues. Trimming removed 3 bases from V and 3 bases from J, with 9 bases in between. The CDR3 protein is CSARGSYYEQYF. The CDR3, as DNA: TGCAGTGCTAGGGGCAGCTACTACGAGCAGTACTTC.

The V and J genes are TRBV20-1 and TRBJ2-3; D may be TRBD2 (5 bases). The germline CDR1 and CDR2 sequences are DFQATT and SNEGSKA (reference sequence). V was trimmed by 6 bases and J by 0 bases, leaving 19 bases between them. The CDR3 has 16 residues. This chain's CDR3 is CSAPERAKTSTDTQYF. CDR3 in DNA: TGCAGTGCCCCAGAGAGGGCAAAGACTAGCACAGATACGCAGTATTTT.